A few counts support the clone carrying this T cell receptor (beta chain). This specimen belongs to a study of T cells in Graves' hyperthyroidism and ophthalmopathy. The CDR3 covers 14 residues. CDR1 and CDR2 from the germline V gene are SGHRS and YFSETQ. Trimming took 1 base from V and 10 from J, leaving 14 bases between them. Researchers amplified the TCR beta CDR3 regions from RNA transcripts. During a first-round RT-PCR of the TCR CDR3, the HTBI primer set was used. From the multiplex PCR reads, TCRdb called clonotypes with MiXCR, one entry per CDR3 protein. The data show 250,000 to 300,000 distinct CDR3 sequences, with about an eighth seen just once and 7.9% held by the top ten.

This chain connects TRBV5-1 to TRBJ1-4; D gene unclear. The sample was blood. This TCR came from a woman aged 35 to 49 with Graves' hyperthyroidism. CDR3 amino acids: CASSLFAGEGKLFF. CDR3 nucleotides: TGCGCCAGCAGCTTGTTCGCCGGGGAGGGAAAACTGTTTTTT.